These 6 T cell receptor beta chains came from one sample sequenced in a study of T cell responses to AZD1222 COVID-19 vaccine. The data were produced by immunoSEQ multiplex PCR, yet TCRdb's version contains in-frame clones alone and is incomplete. The data contain 150,000 to 200,000 clones, roughly 92% of them singletons. Material: peripheral blood, obtained on day 0 of AZD1222 vaccination. The receptors stem from an adult in good health.

This sequence joins TRBV30 and TRBJ1-1; no reliable D call. The CDR3 has 11 amino acids. Looked up from germline, CDR1 is GTSNPN and CDR2 is SVGIG (reference sequence). The V and J ends lost 3 bases and 7 bases respectively, with 9 bases between them. This chain's CDR3 is CAWRRTFEAFF. The DNA of the CDR3 is TGTGCCTGGAGACGGACTTTTGAAGCTTTCTTT.

J is TRBJ2-5 and V is TRBV6-1; D is possibly TRBD2 (5 bases). This CDR3 has 15 amino acids. The V end lost 1 base, the J end lost 7 bases, and 16 bases lay between the germline ends. Germline V gene lookup returns CDR1 MNHNS and CDR2 SASEGT. The CDR3 loop is CASSEVASTVGTQYF. The CDR3 nucleotides read TGTGCCAGCAGTGAAGTAGCTAGCACAGTCGGGACCCAGTACTTC.

The genes are TRBV18 and TRBJ1-4; D is undetermined. Germline CDR1 reads KGHSH; CDR2 reads LQKENI. The CDR3 has 14 residues. The V gene lost 0 bases and the J gene lost 2 bases, with 4 bases spanning the gap. The CDR3 is CASSPPYTNEKLFF. The DNA of the CDR3 is TGTGCCAGCTCACCACCTTACACTAATGAAAAACTGTTTTTT.

The chain combines TRBV4-1 with TRBJ2-1; D is unclear. The V end lost 0 bases, the J end lost 5 bases, and 14 bases lay between the germline ends. This CDR3 is 16 amino acids long. Germline CDR1 MGHRA, CDR2 YSYEKL. The CDR3: CASSQDLAVRHNEQFF. The CDR3 DNA follows: TGCGCCAGCAGCCAAGATTTGGCAGTTCGGCACAATGAGCAGTTCTTC.

V and J are TRBV5-5 and TRBJ1-1; no definite D call. V was pared by 1 base and J by 0 bases, with 10 bases between. Germline CDR1 is SGHKS and CDR2 is YYEKEE (reference sequence). The CDR3 is 15 amino acids. In DNA form, the CDR3 reads TGTGCCAGCAGCTTGTTCAGTAAACTGAACACTGAAGCTTTCTTT. Protein sequence: CASSLFSKLNTEAFF.

This chain joins TRBV12-3 or TRBV12-4 and TRBJ2-7, with no clear D. This CDR3 spans 12 amino acids. The V gene lost 3 bases and the J gene lost 7 bases, with 10 bases spanning the gap. DNA of the CDR3: TGTGCCAGCAGTTTTCGCCGAAGAGAGCAGTACTTC. It specifies CASSFRRREQYF.